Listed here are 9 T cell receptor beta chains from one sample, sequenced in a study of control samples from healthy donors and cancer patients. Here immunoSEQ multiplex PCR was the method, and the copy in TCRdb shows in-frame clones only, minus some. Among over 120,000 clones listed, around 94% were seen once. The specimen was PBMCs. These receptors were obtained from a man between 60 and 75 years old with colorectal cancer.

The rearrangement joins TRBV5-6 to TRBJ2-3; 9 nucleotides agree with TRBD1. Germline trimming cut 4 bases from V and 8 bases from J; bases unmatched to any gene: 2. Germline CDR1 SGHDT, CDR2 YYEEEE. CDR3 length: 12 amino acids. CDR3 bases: TGTGCCAGCAGCGCGACAGGGGGTACGCAGTATTTT. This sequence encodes CASSATGGTQYF.

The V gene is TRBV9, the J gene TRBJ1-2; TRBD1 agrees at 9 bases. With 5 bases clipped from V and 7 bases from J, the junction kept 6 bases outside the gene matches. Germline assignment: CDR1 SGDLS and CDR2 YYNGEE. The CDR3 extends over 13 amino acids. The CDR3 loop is CASRATGGGGYTF. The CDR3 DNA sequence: TGTGCCAGCAGGGCGACAGGGGGAGGTGGCTACACCTTC.

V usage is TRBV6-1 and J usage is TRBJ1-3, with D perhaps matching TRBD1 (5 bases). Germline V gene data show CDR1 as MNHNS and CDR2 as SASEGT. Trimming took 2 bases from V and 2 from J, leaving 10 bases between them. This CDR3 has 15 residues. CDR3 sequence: CASSEQGRAGNTIYF. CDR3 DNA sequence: TGTGCCAGCAGTGAACAGGGAAGGGCTGGAAACACCATATATTTT.

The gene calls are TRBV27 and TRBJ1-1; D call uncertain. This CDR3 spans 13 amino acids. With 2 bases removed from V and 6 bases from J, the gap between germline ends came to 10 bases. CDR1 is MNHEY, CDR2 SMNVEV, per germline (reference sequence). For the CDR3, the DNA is TGTGCCAGCAGTTTAAGGATATTCGCTGAAGCTTTCTTT. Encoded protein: CASSLRIFAEAFF.

CDR3 protein: CASSLGPGSGYTF. In DNA, the CDR3 is TGTGCCAGCAGTCTAGGACCTGGTAGCGGCTACACCTTC. V usage is TRBV2 and J usage is TRBJ1-2; D unresolved. Germline V gene data show CDR1 as SNHLY and CDR2 as FYNNEI. Between the trimmed V and J ends, which lost 5 bases and 8 bases, there was a span of 15 bases. CDR3 length: 13 amino acids.

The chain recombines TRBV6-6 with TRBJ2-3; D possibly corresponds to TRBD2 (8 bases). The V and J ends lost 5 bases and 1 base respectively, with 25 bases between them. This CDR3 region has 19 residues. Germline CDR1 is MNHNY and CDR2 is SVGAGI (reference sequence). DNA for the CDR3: TGTGCCAGCAGTCCCCCGGGAGGGGGCGTTTACAAGGGCACAGATACGCAGTATTTT. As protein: CASSPPGGGVYKGTDTQYF.

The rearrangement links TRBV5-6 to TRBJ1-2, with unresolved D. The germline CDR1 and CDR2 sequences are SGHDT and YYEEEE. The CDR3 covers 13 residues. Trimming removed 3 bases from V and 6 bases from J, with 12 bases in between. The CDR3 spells CASSSVTDHGYTF. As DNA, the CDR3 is TGTGCCAGCAGCTCTGTGACGGACCATGGCTACACCTTC. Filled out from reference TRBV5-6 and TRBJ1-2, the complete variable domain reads DAGVTQSPTHLIKTRGQQVTLRCSPKSGHDTVSWYQQALGQGPQFIFQYYEEEERQRGNFPDRFSGHQFPNYSSELNVNALLLGDSALYLCASSSVTDHGYTFGSGTRLTVV.

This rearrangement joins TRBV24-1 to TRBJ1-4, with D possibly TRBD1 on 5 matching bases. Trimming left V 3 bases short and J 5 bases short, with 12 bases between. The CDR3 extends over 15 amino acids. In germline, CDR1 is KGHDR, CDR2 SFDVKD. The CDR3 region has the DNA TGTGCCACCAGTGATACAGGACGGGGCAATGAAAAACTGTTTTTT. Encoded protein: CATSDTGRGNEKLFF.

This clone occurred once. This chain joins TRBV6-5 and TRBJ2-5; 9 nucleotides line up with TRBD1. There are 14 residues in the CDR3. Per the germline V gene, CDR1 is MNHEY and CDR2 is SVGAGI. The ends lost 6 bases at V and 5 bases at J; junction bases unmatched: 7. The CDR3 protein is CASRGDREYETQYF. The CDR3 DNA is TGTGCCAGCAGGGGGGACAGGGAATACGAGACCCAGTACTTC.